The TCR beta chain under discussion was sequenced for a study of vaccination and CD4 T cells after COVID-19. Study-level information: Six males and four females, two Hispanic, made up the convalescents.

Treatment noted: roughly ten-day PBMC culture with coronavirus spike peptide pools or control peptides (ViraFEST assay). TCRs were sequenced by ViraFEST after antigen-specific T cells had been expanded with peptide pools. Cultured CD4+ T-cell DNA underwent Oncomine TCR Beta short-read sequencing. In this case, cultured CD4+ T cells provided the extracted genomic DNA. TCRdb re-called the PCR reads through MiXCR, storing one row per CDR3 protein. The sample lists over 9,500 distinct CDR3 sequences; over 40% were seen once. The study's findings and limits: SARS-CoV-2-reactive clonotypes rose nonsignificantly, with the median going from about 20 to 38.

A remark on this clonotype: Its specificity is unknown.

Germline-derived CDR1 and CDR2 are SGHNT and YYREEE (reference sequence). The length of the CDR3 is 16 residues. Between the trimmed V and J ends, which lost 6 bases and 9 bases, there was a span of 22 bases. The starting material was cultured CD4+ T cells from blood, obtained after SARS-CoV-2 vaccination. This sequence was found in a human donor with COVID-19. The V and J genes are TRBV5-4 and TRBJ1-6, with D possibly matching TRBD1 (6 bases). Here the CDR3 DNA reads TGTGCCAGCAACTTAAAAGGGGGTACCGGGGGTTCACCCCTCCACTTT. It is translated as CASNLKGGTGGSPLHF.